A selection of T cell receptor beta chains follows, all from one sample in a study of T cell responses to AZD1222 COVID-19 vaccine. The protocol was immunoSEQ multiplex PCR, while the TCRdb copy is restricted to in-frame clones and leaves out a portion. The data hold tens of thousands of clones, with about four fifths observed a single time. The source material was peripheral blood, sampled 28 days after the second AZD1222 dose. These receptors were obtained from an adult who received the AZD1222 COVID-19 vaccine. Both conserved end residues are trimmed from each CDR3.

CDR3 protein,V gene,J gene
ASSSRDRSEFYGYT,TRBV6-5,TRBJ1-2
SARESGELF,TRBV29-1,TRBJ2-2
ASSSDLANYGYT,TRBV7-2,TRBJ1-2
ASSMGASGVLGEQF,TRBV19,TRBJ2-1
ASSLQANTGELF,TRBV27,TRBJ2-2
ASSPRTGIQETQY,TRBV7-9,TRBJ2-5
ASSSPQGGYT,TRBV12-3/TRBV12-4,TRBJ1-2
ASSLGQGAPDTQY,TRBV5-1,TRBJ2-3
ATGTGTTDTQY,TRBV2,TRBJ2-3
ASSHDPAGYT,TRBV3-1/TRBV3-2,TRBJ1-2